The 20 T cell receptor beta chains presented below share a single source sample, sequenced in a study of blood T cell repertoires in COVID-19 (TCRdb year 2020). The library was built by means of the immunoSEQ multiplex PCR assay. The clones in this table, taken by TCRdb from immuneACCESS, are in-frame only. Not every clone is retained; where verified, under half of the shortfall comes from an unresolved V gene, and the cause of the rest is unknown. This sample lists around 200,000 clones; roughly 73% were detected once. The biggest ten clones account for about 3% of the sample. The material sequenced was peripheral blood. The receptors were gathered from an elderly woman with active or convalescent COVID-19.

V and J are TRBV5-8 and TRBJ1-2; D is possibly TRBD1 (5 bases). Germline CDR1 is SGHTS and CDR2 is YDEGEE. Deletions cut 1 base from V and 8 bases from J, with 15 bases between. This CDR3 region has 14 residues. The CDR3 DNA is TGTGCCAGCAGCTTGAAGGCGGGGACGGCGGGCTACACCTTC. Its translation: CASSLKAGTAGYTF.

The V gene is TRBV28, the J gene TRBJ1-1; D perhaps matches TRBD1 (5 bases). CDR1 and CDR2 (germline): MDHEN, SYDVKM. Trimming pared 6 bases from V and 10 bases from J, leaving 21 bases between. This CDR3 has 14 residues. The CDR3 nucleotides are TGTGCCAGCAGAGACAGCCTGCGATTACTGGGAGCTTTCTTT. It translates to CASRDSLRLLGAFF.

V and J are TRBV3-1 (or the pseudogene TRBV3-2) and TRBJ2-5; 9 nucleotides line up with TRBD2. J lost 5 bases, V lost 2 bases, and 3 bases had no gene match. Germline values: CDR1 LGHDT, CDR2 YNNKEL (reference sequence). This CDR3 comprises 14 residues. CDR3 region: CASSQSGGRETQYF. As DNA, the CDR3 is TGTGCCAGCAGCCAAAGCGGGGGGCGGGAGACCCAGTACTTC.

CDR3 sequence reads: CASSLSPGREQYF. The CDR3 DNA reads as TGTGCCAGCAGTTTATCACCAGGGCGCGAGCAGTACTTC. The gene calls are TRBV12-3 or TRBV12-4 and TRBJ2-7; D perhaps matches TRBD1 (5 bases). The CDR3 is made up of 13 amino acids. The V end was cut by 2 bases, the J end by 6 bases, with 11 bases between.

The rearrangement joins TRBV5-5 to TRBJ1-2, with TRBD1 matching 10 bases. Germline V CDR1 and CDR2: SGHKS, YYEKEE (reference sequence). The CDR3 length is 16 residues. V lost 4 bases, J lost 7 bases, and 13 bases stayed unmatched. The CDR3 sequence is CASSPEGTGAIGGYTF. The CDR3 DNA follows: TGTGCCAGCAGCCCGGAGGGGACAGGGGCAATAGGTGGCTACACCTTC.

The chain links TRBV5-4 to TRBJ2-5; 13 bases agree with TRBD2. The germline CDR1 and CDR2 sequences are SGHNT and YYREEE (reference sequence). With V trimmed by 4 bases and J by 2 bases, 5 bases remained unmatched. The CDR3 is 16 amino acids. The CDR3, as DNA: TGTGCCAGCAGCGGACTAGCGGGGGCGATTCAAGAGACCCAGTACTTC. It yields the protein CASSGLAGAIQETQYF.

The chain uses TRBV29-1 and TRBJ1-1; D not resolved. With 5 bases removed from V and 6 bases from J, the gap between germline ends came to 7 bases. The CDR3 spans 10 residues. Per the germline V gene, CDR1 is SQVTM and CDR2 is ANQGSEA. Here the CDR3 reads CSVRVAEAFF. CDR3 coding DNA: TGCAGCGTTCGGGTTGCTGAAGCTTTCTTT.

The chain couples TRBV9 to TRBJ2-7, with 8 bases matching TRBD2. The CDR3 loop spans 15 amino acids. J was trimmed by 0 bases and V by 3 bases; bases with no gene match: 5. Germline CDR1 is SGDLS and CDR2 is YYNGEE. CDR3 nucleotide sequence: TGTGCCAGCAGCGCAGCGGGGGCCAACTCCTACGAGCAGTACTTC. It encodes CASSAAGANSYEQYF.

V gene TRBV10-2 combines with J gene TRBJ1-4; 10 bases line up with TRBD1. In germline, CDR1 is WSHSY, CDR2 SAAADI. J was trimmed by 5 bases and V by 6 bases; bases with no gene match: 6. The CDR3 is 15 residues long. CDR3 nucleotides: TGCGCCAGCAGGCCCGGGGGACAGGGGAATGAAAAACTGTTTTTT. It yields the protein CASRPGGQGNEKLFF.

This clone was detected only a few times. The genes are TRBV4-3 and TRBJ2-7, with 7 bases matching TRBD2. J gave up 2 bases and V 3 bases, and 4 bases lay outside the gene matches. CDR1 and CDR2 (germline): LGHNA, YSLEER. The CDR3 covers 14 residues. The CDR3 nucleotides read TGCGCCAGCAGCCAGGATACTAGCGCCTACGAGCAGTACTTC. Translation gives CASSQDTSAYEQYF.

J is TRBJ1-6 and V is TRBV19; D remains unclear. The CDR3 consists of 15 residues. Germline loops: CDR1 LNHDA, CDR2 SQIVND (reference sequence). Trimming took 2 bases from V and 10 from J, leaving 15 bases between them. CDR3 DNA sequence: TGTGCCAGTAGTATACAGGTGGGCGATGGATCACCCCTCCACTTT. The encoded protein is CASSIQVGDGSPLHF.

This clone has just a few counts. The chain is built from TRBV7-9 and TRBJ1-3, with no clear D. Germline CDR1 reads SEHNR; CDR2 reads FQNEAQ (reference sequence). The CDR3 covers 13 residues. V lost 1 base, J lost 4 bases, and 5 bases lay in between. The DNA for the CDR3 is TGTGCCAGCAGCTTAGTGAGGGGAAACACCATATATTTT. Amino acids: CASSLVRGNTIYF. The full variable domain, with the rest looked up from reference TRBV7-9 and TRBJ1-3, is DTGVSQNPRHKITKRGQNVTFRCDPISEHNRLYWYRQTLGQGPEFLTYFQNEAQLEKSRLLSDRFSAERPKGSFSTLEIQRTEQGDSAMYLCASSLVRGNTIYFGEGSWLTVV.

The CDR3 DNA is TGTGCCAGCAGCTTGCCCCAGGACACAGATACGCAGTATTTT. It translates to CASSLPQDTDTQYF. The chain carries TRBV5-5 and TRBJ2-3, with D unresolved. Per the germline V gene, CDR1 is SGHKS and CDR2 is YYEKEE (reference sequence). There are 14 residues in the CDR3. Trimming pared 1 base from V and 2 bases from J, leaving 8 bases between.

CDR3 in amino acids: CASSLARYEQYF. The CDR3, as DNA: TGTGCCAGCAGCTTGGCCCGCTACGAGCAGTACTTC. The genes are TRBV5-5 and TRBJ2-7; D gene uncertain. In germline, CDR1 is SGHKS, CDR2 YYEKEE (reference sequence). The V gene lost 0 bases and the J gene lost 3 bases, with 4 bases spanning the gap. This CDR3 has 12 amino acids.

The V gene is TRBV5-1, the J gene TRBJ2-7; 7 bases agree with TRBD1. Trimming removed 4 bases from V and 4 bases from J; junction bases left unmatched: 11. CDR1 SGHRS and CDR2 YFSETQ come from the germline V gene. There are 15 residues in the CDR3. In DNA, the CDR3 is TGCGCCAGCAGCGGGGGACAGCTCTTAATGTACGAGCAGTACTTC. This codes for CASSGGQLLMYEQYF.

The rearrangement uses TRBV27 and TRBJ1-6; a possible D gene is TRBD1 (5 bases). Trimming took 5 bases from V and 2 from J, leaving 16 bases between them. The CDR3 consists of 17 residues. CDR1 and CDR2 from the germline V gene are MNHEY and SMNVEV (reference sequence). The CDR3 DNA sequence: TGTGCCAGCAGTCCGGCGAGCAGGGTCACCTATAATTCACCCCTCCACTTT. Amino acid sequence: CASSPASRVTYNSPLHF.

The chain links TRBV2 to TRBJ2-3, with a tentative D call TRBD1 (5 bases). Trimming cost V 6 bases and J 1 base, with 17 bases left between them. Germline CDR1 SNHLY, CDR2 FYNNEI. The CDR3 has 16 residues. As DNA, the CDR3 is TGTGCCAGCAGGGCTGGATACGGCAGGGGCACAGATACGCAGTATTTT. Residues: CASRAGYGRGTDTQYF.

A few counts support this clone. The rearrangement links TRBV7-2 to TRBJ2-2; 7 bases map to TRBD1. CDR3 length: 15 amino acids. The trim removed 5 bases at V and 0 bases at J, leaving 3 bases unmatched. Germline CDR1 and CDR2: SGHTA and FQGNSA. CDR3 protein: CASSAQGANTGELFF. CDR3 DNA: TGTGCCAGCAGCGCGCAGGGGGCGAACACCGGGGAGCTGTTTTTT.

The chain is built from TRBV27 and TRBJ2-2; 7 bases agree with TRBD2. CDR3 size: 16 residues. Germline V gives CDR1 MNHEY, CDR2 SMNVEV (reference sequence). Trimming took 6 bases from V and 0 from J; bases not matched to a gene: 7. The CDR3 region is CASRKPGLTNTGELFF. The CDR3 DNA sequence: TGTGCCAGCAGGAAACCGGGACTAACGAACACCGGGGAGCTGTTTTTT.

This clone occurred a few times. The same CDR3 can be traced to other DNA sequences in this sample. The genes are TRBV5-1 and TRBJ1-1; no clear D gene. The ends were cut back, 1 base at V and 1 base at J, with 8 bases in the middle. Germline lookup yields CDR1 SGHRS and CDR2 YFSETQ. This CDR3 has 14 residues. CDR3 loop: CASSLTGSNTEAFF. CDR3 in DNA: TGCGCCAGCAGCTTGACGGGATCGAACACTGAAGCTTTCTTT.